This TCR beta chain was identified during a study of blood T cells in healthy people across ages. This clonotype was observed a handful of times. Its cognate antigen is unknown. PCR was performed a second time for about 6 to 11 cycles using a sample-barcoded 5' primer and a J-beta primer mix. TCRdb independently ran MiXCR on the 5' RACE reads; one entry per CDR3 protein. The sample holds approximately 900,000 distinct CDR3 sequences, about 29% seen once. Study findings and constraints: Across the age range, TCR beta diversity per million T cells fell in a roughly linear way. It was found that TCR beta diversity correlated strongly with the percentage of naive T cells.

CDR3 length: 16 amino acids. The junction had 5 bases not matched to a gene; V was cut back by 0 bases and J by 4 bases. Germline V gene lookup returns CDR1 SGHRS and CDR2 YFSETQ. The same sample was also studied in work on T cells of mothers and their children. This second report adds: Three healthy Caucasian mothers and their six children donated. Sequencing returned over 8.5 million TCR beta CDR3 reads per mother and about 2.9 million per child.

The source of this sequence is a woman aged 40 to 50 in good health. Sequenced material: blood. V gene TRBV5-1 combines with J gene TRBJ1-1, with TRBD1 identical over 11 bases. CDR3 DNA: TGCGCCAGCAGCTTGGCTGGACAGGGGGCTAGCACTGAAGCTTTCTTT. It yields the protein CASSLAGQGASTEAFF.